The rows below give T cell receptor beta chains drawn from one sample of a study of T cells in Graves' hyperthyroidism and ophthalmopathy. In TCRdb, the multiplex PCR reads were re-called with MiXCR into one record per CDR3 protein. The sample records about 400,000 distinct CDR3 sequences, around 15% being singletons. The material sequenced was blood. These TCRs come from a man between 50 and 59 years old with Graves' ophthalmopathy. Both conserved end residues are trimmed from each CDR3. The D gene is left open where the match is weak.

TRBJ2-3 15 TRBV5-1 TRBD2 ASSLFQAGGTTDTQY
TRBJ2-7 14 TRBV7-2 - ASSLGFPGDSYEQY
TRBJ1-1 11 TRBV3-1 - ASTPPDRNEAF
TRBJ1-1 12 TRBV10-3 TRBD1 AIRTGGLNTEAF
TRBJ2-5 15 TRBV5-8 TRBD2 ASSLARLAGVVETQY
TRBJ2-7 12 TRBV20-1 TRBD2 SASRLAGSYEQY
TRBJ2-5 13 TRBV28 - ASSPMGAGQETQY
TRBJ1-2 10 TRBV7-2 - ASSPKEGGYT
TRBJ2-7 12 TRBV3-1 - ASSQDGGGYEQY
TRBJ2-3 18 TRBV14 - ASSRRKGGIHTASTDTQY
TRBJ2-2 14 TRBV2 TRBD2 ASRELAGGMTGELF
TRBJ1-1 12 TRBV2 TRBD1 ASSWGQGVTEAF
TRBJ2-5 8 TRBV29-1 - SVEDQTQY
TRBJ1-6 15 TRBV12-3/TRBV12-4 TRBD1 ASSPRTGAPVSTPLH
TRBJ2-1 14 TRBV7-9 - ASSPGPSGSYNEQF
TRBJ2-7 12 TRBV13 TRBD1 ASSLGDRVGEQY
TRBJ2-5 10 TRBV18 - ASSPLGETQY
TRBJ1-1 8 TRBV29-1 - SVSVGGAF
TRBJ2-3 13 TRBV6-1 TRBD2 ASSLLAGYTDTQY
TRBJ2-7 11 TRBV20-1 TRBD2 KLTGGKSYEQY
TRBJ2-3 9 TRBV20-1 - RPTSTDTQY
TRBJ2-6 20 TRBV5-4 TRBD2 ASSSPPGLADQRNSGANVLT
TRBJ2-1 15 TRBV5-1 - ASSLGPPSVLNNEQF
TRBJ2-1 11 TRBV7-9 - ASSWTLNNEQF
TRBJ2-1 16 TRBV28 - ASSPLWDWHSSYNEQF
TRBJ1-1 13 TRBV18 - ASSPTGGQGTEAF
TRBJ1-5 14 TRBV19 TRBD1 ASSIGTGGANQPQH
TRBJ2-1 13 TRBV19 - ASSTTRFYNNEQF
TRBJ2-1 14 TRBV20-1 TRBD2 SALPPTSGRGNEQF
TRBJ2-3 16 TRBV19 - ASSIKGGNALPTDTQY
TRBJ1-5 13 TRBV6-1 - ASSSQGWSNQPQH
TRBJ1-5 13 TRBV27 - ASRSGGARDQPQH
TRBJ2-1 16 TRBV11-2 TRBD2 ASSSYTSGRTKYNEQF
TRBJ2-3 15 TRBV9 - ASSVVSGRLSTDTQY
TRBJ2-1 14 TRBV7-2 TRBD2 ASSPDLAGGYNEQF
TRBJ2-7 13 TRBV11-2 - ASSLRSGANYEQY
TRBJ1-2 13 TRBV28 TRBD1 ASSSTLGQSGGYT
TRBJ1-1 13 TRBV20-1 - SAAEPGRANTEAF
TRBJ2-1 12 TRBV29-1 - SSPRQGTYNEQF
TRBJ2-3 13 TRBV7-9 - ASSLWRGYTDTQY
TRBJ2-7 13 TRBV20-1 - SARDERRQSYEQY
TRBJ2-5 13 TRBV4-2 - ASSPITGSFETQY
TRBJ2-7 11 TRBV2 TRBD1 ASLGDRAYEQY
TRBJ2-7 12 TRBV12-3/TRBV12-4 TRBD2 ASSWTSGAYEQY
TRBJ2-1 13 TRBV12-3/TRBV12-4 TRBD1 ASKKDRGFANEQF
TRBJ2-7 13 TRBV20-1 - SARDLQGYAYEQY
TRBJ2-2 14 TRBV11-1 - ASSLGQVVYTGELF
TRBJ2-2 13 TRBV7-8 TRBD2 ASSYYPRGGGELF
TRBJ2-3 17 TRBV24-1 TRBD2 ATSEIGNKAGVTTDTQY
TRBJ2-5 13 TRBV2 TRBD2 ASSARTSGEKTQY
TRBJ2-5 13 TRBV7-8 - ASSLRATRRETQY
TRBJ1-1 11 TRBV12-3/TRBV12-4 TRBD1 ASSPRGQTLTF
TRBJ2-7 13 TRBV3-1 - ASSQDRAGPYEQY
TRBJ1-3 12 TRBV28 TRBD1 ASSPGTVGNTIY
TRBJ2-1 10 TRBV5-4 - ASSLAVNEQF
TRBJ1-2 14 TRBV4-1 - ASSLSVSEDHGGYT
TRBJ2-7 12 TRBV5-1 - ASSSRGNHYEQY
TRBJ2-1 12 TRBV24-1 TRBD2 ATQMTGGLNEQF
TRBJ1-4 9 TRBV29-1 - SGGEGEKLF
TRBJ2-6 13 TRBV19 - ASTRSGAMANVLT